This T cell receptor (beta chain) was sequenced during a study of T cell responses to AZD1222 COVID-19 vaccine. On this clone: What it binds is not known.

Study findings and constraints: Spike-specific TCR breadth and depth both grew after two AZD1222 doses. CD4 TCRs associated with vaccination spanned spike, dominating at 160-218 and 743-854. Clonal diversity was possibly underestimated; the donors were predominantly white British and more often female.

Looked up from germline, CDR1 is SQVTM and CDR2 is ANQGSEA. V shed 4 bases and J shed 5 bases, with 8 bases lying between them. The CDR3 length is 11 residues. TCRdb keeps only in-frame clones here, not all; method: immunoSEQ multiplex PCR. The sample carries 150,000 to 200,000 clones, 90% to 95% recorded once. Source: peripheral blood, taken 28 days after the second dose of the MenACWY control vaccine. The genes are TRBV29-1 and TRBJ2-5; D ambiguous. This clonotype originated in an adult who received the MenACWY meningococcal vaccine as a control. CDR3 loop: CSVGQAETQYF. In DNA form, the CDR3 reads TGCAGCGTTGGGCAGGCCGAGACCCAGTACTTC.